The rows below give T cell receptor beta chains drawn from one sample of a study of cytomegalovirus exposure and HLA in healthy donors. Using immunoSEQ multiplex PCR, the repertoire was profiled, and TCRdb retains in-frame clones only, with some absent. The specimen's table records under 70,000 clones. The sequenced material came from PBMCs. The receptors here all came from a female donor in good health and CMV-seropositive. The CDR3 runs from the conserved cysteine through the conserved F or W. D genes are given only for firm matches.

TRBJ1-2 | TRBD1 | TRBV29-1 | CSVRDRYGYTF | TGCAGCGTTAGGGACAGGTATGGCTACACCTTC
TRBJ2-2 | TRBD1 | TRBV11-3 | CASSRDPQDREPELFF | TGTGCCAGCAGCCGAGACCCCCAGGACAGGGAGCCGGAGCTGTTTTTT
TRBJ2-7 | NA | TRBV25-1 | CASRSVGEQYF | TGTGCCAGCAGGTCGGTTGGCGAGCAGTACTTC
TRBJ1-5 | NA | TRBV19 | CASSIYGGSGQPQHF | TGTGCCAGTAGTATTTATGGGGGGTCGGGACAGCCCCAGCATTTT
TRBJ1-1 | TRBD1 | TRBV29-1 | CSVILGGTLEAFF | TGCAGCGTTATTTTAGGGGGCACCCTTGAAGCTTTCTTT
TRBJ2-5 | TRBD1 | TRBV10-3 | CAISEPDRGQETQYF | TGTGCCATCAGTGAGCCTGACAGGGGACAAGAGACCCAGTACTTC
TRBJ2-2 | NA | TRBV29-1 | CSVIRGGTGELFF | TGCAGCGTGATCCGGGGAGGCACCGGGGAGCTGTTTTTT
TRBJ1-2 | NA | TRBV18 | CASSPSSGRVRDYGYTF | TGTGCCAGCTCACCATCGAGTGGAAGGGTCAGGGACTATGGCTACACCTTC
TRBJ2-7 | NA | TRBV5-4 | CASREQGTPPNEQYF | TGTGCCAGCAGAGAACAGGGGACTCCACCTAACGAGCAGTACTTC
TRBJ2-5 | TRBD1 | TRBV7-6 | CASSHRTGGDETQYF | TGTGCCAGCAGCCACCGGACAGGGGGCGATGAGACCCAGTACTTC
TRBJ2-3 | TRBD2 | TRBV5-4 | CASSSRLAGGSSTDTQYF | TGTGCCAGCAGCTCCCGACTAGCGGGGGGATCTAGCACAGATACGCAGTATTTT
TRBJ2-7 | NA | TRBV19 | CASSMSGTGAAYEQYF | TGTGCCAGTAGTATGAGCGGGACAGGTGCAGCCTACGAGCAGTACTTC
TRBJ1-2 | TRBD1 | TRBV5-1 | CASSLEQGVYGYTF | TGCGCCAGCAGCTTGGAACAGGGGGTCTATGGCTACACCTTC
TRBJ1-1 | TRBD1 | TRBV19 | CASTPAAGGLNTEAFF | TGTGCCAGTACCCCAGCCGCAGGGGGCCTGAACACTGAAGCTTTCTTT
TRBJ1-1 | NA | TRBV2 | CATNPGSEAFF | TGTGCCACGAACCCAGGATCTGAAGCTTTCTTT
TRBJ1-2 | NA | TRBV6-5 | CASSYSRTNYGYTF | TGTGCCAGCAGTTACTCGCGCACTAACTATGGCTACACCTTC